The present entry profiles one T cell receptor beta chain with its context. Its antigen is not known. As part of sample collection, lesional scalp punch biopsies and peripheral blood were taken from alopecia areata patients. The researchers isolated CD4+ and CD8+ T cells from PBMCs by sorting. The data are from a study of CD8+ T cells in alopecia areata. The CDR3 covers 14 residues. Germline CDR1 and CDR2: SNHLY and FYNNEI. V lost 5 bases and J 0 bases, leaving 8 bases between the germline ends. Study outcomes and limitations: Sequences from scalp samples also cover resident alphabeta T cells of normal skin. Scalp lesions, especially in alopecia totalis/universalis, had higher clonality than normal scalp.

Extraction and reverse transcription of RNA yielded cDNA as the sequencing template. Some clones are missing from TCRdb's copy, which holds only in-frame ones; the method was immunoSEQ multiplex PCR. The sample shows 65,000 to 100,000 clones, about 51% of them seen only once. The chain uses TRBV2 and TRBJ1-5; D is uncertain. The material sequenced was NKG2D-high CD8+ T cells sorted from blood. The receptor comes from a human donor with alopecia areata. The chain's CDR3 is CASSKAYSNQPQHF. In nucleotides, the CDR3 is TGTGCCAGCAGTAAGGCTTATAGCAATCAGCCCCAGCATTTT.